This TCR beta chain was identified during a study of tumor-infiltrating lymphocytes in localized non-small cell lung cancer. In this sample, this clone turned up a few times. Libraries were prepared by immunoSEQ multiplex PCR; TCRdb keeps only in-frame clonotypes and omits some of them. Among some 16,000 clones, 69% were seen once, and the ten largest hold approximately 5.4%. This TCR derives from a human donor with non-small cell lung cancer. Sequences were obtained from lung tumor tissue.

CDR3 DNA sequence: TGTGCCAGCTCACCACGACAGGGGAGAGAGACCCAGTACTTC. This sequence encodes CASSPRQGRETQYF. The chain is built from TRBV18 and TRBJ2-5, with 8 nucleotides matching TRBD1. This CDR3 is built from 14 residues. The germline CDR1 and CDR2 sequences are KGHSH and LQKENI. Trimming took 1 base from V and 4 from J; bases not matched to a gene: 2.